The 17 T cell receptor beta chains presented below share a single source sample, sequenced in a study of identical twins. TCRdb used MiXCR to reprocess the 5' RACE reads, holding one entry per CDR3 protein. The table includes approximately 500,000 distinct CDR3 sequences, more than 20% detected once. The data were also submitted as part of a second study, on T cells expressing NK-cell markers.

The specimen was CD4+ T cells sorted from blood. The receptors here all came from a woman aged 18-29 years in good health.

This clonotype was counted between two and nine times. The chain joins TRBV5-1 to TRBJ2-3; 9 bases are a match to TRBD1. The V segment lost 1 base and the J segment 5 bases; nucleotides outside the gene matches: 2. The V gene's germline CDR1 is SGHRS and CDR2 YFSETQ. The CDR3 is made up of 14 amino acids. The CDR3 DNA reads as TGCGCCAGCAGCTTGCGACAGGGGGGAGATACGCAGTATTTT. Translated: CASSLRQGGDTQYF.

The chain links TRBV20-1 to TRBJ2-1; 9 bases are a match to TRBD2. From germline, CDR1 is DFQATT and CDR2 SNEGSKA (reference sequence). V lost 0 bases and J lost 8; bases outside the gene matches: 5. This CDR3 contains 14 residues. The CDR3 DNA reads TGCAGTGCTAGAGATTGGCGGGGGGGCGATGAGCAGTTCTTC. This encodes CSARDWRGGDEQFF.

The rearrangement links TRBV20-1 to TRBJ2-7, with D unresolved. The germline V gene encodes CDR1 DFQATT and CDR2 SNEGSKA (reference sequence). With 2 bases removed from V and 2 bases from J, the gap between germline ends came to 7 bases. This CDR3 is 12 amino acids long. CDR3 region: CSARSGPYEQYF. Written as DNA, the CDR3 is TGCAGTGCTAGATCTGGTCCCTACGAGCAGTACTTC.

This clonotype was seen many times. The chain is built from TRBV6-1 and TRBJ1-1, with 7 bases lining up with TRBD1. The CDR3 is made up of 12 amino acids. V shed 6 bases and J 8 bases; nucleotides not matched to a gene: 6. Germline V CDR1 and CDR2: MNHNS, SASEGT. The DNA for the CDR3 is TGTGCCAGCAGACGAACAGGGGACGAAGCTTTCTTT. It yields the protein CASRRTGDEAFF.

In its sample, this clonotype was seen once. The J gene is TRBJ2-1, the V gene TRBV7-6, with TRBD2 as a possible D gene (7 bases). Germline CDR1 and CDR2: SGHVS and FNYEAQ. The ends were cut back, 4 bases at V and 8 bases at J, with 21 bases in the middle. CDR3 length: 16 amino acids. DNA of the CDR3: TGTGCCAGCAGCTCCCTCAAGGGGGAGGGCCCGTATGAGCAGTTCTTC. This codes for CASSSLKGEGPYEQFF.

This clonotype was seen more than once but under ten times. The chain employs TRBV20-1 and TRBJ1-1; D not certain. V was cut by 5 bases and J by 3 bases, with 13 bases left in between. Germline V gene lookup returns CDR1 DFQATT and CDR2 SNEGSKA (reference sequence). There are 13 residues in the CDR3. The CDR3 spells CSALLIGYTEAFF. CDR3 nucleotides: TGCAGTGCTCTCCTTATAGGGTACACTGAAGCTTTCTTT.

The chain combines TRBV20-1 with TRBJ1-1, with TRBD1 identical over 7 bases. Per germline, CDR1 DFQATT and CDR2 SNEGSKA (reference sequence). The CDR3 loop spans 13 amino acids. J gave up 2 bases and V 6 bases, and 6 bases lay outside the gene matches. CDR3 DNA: TGCAGTGCCGGACAGGCCTTTAACACTGAAGCTTTCTTT. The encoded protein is CSAGQAFNTEAFF.

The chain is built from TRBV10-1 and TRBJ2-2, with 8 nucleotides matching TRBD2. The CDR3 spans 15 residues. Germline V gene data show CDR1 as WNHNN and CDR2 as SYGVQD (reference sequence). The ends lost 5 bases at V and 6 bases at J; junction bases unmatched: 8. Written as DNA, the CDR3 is TGCGCCAGCAGTCCACGGGGGGGAGAAGCCGGGGAGCTGTTTTTT. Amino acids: CASSPRGGEAGELFF.

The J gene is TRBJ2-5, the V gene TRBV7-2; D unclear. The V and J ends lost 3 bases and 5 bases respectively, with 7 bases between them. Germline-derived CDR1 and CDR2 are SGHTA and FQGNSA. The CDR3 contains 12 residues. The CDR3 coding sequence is TGTGCCAGCAGCTTGGAAATGGAGACCCAGTACTTC. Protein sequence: CASSLEMETQYF.

For the CDR3, the DNA is TGTGCCAGCAGCCCGACAGGGGGGCATCAGCCCCAGCATTTT. Translating gives CASSPTGGHQPQHF. The rearrangement joins TRBV7-2 to TRBJ1-5; TRBD1 aligns across 9 bases. J gave up 5 bases and V 5 bases, and 4 bases lay outside the gene matches. The V gene's germline CDR1 is SGHTA and CDR2 FQGNSA. The CDR3 contains 14 residues.

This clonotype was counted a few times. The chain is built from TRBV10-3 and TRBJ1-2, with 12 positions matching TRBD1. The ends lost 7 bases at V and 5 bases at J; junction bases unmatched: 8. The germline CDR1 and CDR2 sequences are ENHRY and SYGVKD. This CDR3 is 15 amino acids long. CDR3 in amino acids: CAITPGQGASYGYTF. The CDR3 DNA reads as TGTGCCATCACGCCGGGACAGGGGGCTAGTTATGGCTACACCTTC.

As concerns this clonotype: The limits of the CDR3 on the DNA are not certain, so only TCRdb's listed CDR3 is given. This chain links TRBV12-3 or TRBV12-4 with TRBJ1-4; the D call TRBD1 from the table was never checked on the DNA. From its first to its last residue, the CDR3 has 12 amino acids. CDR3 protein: CASSTSTGRLFF.

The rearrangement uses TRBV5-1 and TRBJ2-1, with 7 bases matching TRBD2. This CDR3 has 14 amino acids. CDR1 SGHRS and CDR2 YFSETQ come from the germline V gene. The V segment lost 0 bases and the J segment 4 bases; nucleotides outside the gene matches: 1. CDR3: CASSLGREYNEQFF. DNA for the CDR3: TGCGCCAGCAGCTTGGGGCGGGAGTACAATGAGCAGTTCTTC.

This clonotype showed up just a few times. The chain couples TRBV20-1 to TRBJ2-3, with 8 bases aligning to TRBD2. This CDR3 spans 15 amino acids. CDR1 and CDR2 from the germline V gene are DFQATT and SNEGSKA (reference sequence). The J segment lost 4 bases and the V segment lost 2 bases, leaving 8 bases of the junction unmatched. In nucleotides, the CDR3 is TGCAGTGCTAGAAGGCTCGGGAGGGCGTCAGATACGCAGTATTTT. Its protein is CSARRLGRASDTQYF.

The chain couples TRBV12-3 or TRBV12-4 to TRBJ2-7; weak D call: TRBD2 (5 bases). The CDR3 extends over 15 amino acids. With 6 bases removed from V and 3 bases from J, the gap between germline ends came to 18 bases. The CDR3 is CASRDSRGLNYEQYF. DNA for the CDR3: TGTGCCAGCAGGGATTCGCGCGGGTTAAACTACGAGCAGTACTTC.

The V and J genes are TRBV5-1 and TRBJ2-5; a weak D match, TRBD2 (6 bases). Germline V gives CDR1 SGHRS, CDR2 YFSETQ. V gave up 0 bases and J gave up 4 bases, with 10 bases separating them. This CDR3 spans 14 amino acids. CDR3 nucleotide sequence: TGCGCCAGCAGCTTGGCGGGCGGGGCAGAGACCCAGTACTTC. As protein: CASSLAGGAETQYF.

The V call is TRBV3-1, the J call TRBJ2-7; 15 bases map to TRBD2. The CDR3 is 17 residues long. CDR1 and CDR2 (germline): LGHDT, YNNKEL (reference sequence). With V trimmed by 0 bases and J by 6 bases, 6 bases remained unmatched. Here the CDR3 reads CASSQDGLAGGLSEQYF. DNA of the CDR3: TGTGCCAGCAGCCAAGATGGACTAGCGGGAGGGTTGTCCGAGCAGTACTTC.